This T cell receptor (beta chain) was obtained from a study of glioma-infiltrating T cells. The V gene end was trimmed by 5 bases and the J gene end by 5 bases; junction bases not matched to a gene: 17. The CDR3 runs 17 residues. The V gene's germline CDR1 is MDHEN and CDR2 SYDVKM. The iRepertoire nested amplicon-rescue multiplex PCR amplified TCR alpha and beta CDR3s from RNA. TCRdb fed the multiplex PCR reads into MiXCR, producing one record per CDR3 protein. The sample lists about 400,000 distinct CDR3 sequences, less than 50% occurring once. On this clonotype itself: With a much larger clone just one base away, this may be a read error. The CDR3 does not close with the conserved phenylalanine or tryptophan, likely indicating a read error.

The chain is built from TRBV28 and TRBJ1-2, with TRBD1 matching over 7 bases. The specimen was glioma tissue, nonneoplastic brain tissue, or PBMCs (not recorded which). This TCR was recovered from a human donor with low-grade glioma or glioblastoma, undergoing nonglioma brain surgery, or in good health (not recorded which). The CDR3 coding sequence is TGTGCCAGCAGTACCCACGACAGGGCCACCGGACCTTATGGCTACACCTTA. Amino acid sequence: CASSTHDRATGPYGYTL.